This T cell receptor beta chain was observed in a study of beta chain features in type 1 diabetes. Study-level results: Type 1 diabetes patients showed a moderate but significant shortening of TCRB CDR3s in all four CD4+ subsets. There was a possibility that cDNA sequencing over-represented cells with high TCR expression. A greater similarity of naive, central memory and Treg TCRB repertoires was seen among patients than among healthy donors.

CDR3 length: 14 amino acids. With V trimmed by 5 bases and J by 5 bases, 7 bases remained unmatched. Per the germline V gene, CDR1 is PRHDT and CDR2 is FYEKMQ (reference sequence). Sequencing targeted expressed TCRB transcripts, as all isolated RNA had been reverse transcribed. Assay used: immunoSEQ multiplex PCR; TCRdb lists only in-frame clones, some missing. The data hold around 180,000 clones, with around 13% observed a single time. Sorting with CD45RO/CCR7/CD25/CD127/CD95/CD27 yielded naive, central memory, regulatory and stem-like memory CD4+ cells. This clone was counted only a few times. Antigen specificity is unknown.

This TCR came from a woman under 30 in good health. The chain links TRBV13 to TRBJ1-1; TRBD1 aligns across 8 bases. The sequencing input was central memory CD4+ T cells from blood. The CDR3 DNA reads as TGTGCCAGCAGCATTTGGACAGGGAGAACTGAAGCTTTCTTT. Its translation is CASSIWTGRTEAFF.